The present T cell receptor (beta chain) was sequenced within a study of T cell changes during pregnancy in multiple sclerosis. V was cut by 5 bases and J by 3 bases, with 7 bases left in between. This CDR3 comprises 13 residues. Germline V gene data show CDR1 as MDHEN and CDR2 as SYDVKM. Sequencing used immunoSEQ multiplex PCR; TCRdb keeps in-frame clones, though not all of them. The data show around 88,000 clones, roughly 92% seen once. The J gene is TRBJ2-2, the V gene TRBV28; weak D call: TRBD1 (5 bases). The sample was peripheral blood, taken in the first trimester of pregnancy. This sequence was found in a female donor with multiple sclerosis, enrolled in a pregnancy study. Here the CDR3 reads CASSQGYTGELFF. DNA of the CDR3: TGTGCCAGCAGTCAGGGTTACACCGGGGAGCTGTTTTTT.